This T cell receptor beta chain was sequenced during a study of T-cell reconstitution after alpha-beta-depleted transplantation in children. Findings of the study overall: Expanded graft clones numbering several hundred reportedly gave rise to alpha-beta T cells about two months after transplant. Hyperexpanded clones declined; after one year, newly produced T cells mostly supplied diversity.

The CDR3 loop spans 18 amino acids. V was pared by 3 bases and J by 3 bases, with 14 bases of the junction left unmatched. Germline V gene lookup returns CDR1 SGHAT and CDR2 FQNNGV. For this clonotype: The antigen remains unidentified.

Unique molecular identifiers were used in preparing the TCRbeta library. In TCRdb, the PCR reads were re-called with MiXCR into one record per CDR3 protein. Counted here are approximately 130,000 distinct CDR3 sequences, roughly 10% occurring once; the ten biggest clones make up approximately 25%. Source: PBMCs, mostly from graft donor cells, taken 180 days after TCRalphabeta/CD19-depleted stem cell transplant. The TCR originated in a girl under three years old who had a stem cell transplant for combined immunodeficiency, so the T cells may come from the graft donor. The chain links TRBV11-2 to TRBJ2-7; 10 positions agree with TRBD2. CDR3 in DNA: TGTGCCAGCAGCTTCGGAATAGCGGGGGGCTGGGTAAACTACGAGCAGTACTTC. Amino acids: CASSFGIAGGWVNYEQYF.